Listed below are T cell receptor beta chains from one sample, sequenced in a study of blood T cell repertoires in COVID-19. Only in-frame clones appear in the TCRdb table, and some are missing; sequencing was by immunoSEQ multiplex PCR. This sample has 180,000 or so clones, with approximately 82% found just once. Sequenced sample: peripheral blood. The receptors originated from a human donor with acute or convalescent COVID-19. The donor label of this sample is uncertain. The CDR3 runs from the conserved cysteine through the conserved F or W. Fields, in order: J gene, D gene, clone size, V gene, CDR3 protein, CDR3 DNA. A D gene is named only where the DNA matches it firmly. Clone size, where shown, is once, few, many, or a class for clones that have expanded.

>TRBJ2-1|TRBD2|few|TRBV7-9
CASSFGAGASNEQFF
TGTGCCAGCAGCTTTGGAGCGGGAGCATCCAATGAGCAGTTCTTC
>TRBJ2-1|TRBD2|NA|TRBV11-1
CASSPSGRASHEQFF
TGTGCCAGCAGTCCTAGCGGGAGGGCCTCACATGAGCAGTTCTTC
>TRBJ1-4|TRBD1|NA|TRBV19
CASSMGQGAVFEKLFF
TGTGCCAGTAGTATGGGCCAGGGGGCCGTCTTTGAAAAACTGTTTTTT
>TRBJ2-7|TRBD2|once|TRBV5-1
CASSSDGGFGDEQYF
TGCGCCAGCAGTTCGGACGGGGGGTTTGGTGACGAGCAGTACTTC
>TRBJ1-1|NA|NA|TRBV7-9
CASSEQRNTEAFF
TGTGCCAGCAGCGAGCAAAGGAACACTGAAGCTTTCTTT
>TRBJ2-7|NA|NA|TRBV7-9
CASSPSSQPYEQYF
TGTGCCAGCAGCCCTAGCTCCCAACCCTACGAGCAGTACTTC
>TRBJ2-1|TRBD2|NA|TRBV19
CASIQLAGGPPFF
TGTGCCAGTATCCAACTAGCGGGAGGGCCTCCTTTCTTC
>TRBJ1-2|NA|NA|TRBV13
CASSGDLFGGYTF
TGTGCCAGCAGCGGGGACTTATTTGGCGGCTACACCTTC
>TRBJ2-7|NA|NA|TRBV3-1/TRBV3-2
CASSHPPLYEQYF
TGTGCCAGCAGCCACCCTCCCCTCTACGAGCAGTACTTC
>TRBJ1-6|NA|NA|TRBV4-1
CASSQAAGSYNSPLHF
TGCGCCAGCAGCCAAGCGGCAGGGTCTTATAATTCACCCCTCCACTTT